This passage covers 7 T cell receptor beta chains from one sample sequenced in a study of blood T cell repertoires in COVID-19. TCRdb's copy holds only in-frame clones and misses some; the assay was immunoSEQ multiplex PCR. Counted here are more than 150,000 clones, around 89% occurring once; the ten biggest clones make up about 15%. The sequenced material came from peripheral blood. Receptors originate from a woman aged 40-49 years with acute or convalescent COVID-19.

This clone showed up just a few times. The chain combines TRBV6-5 with TRBJ1-6; D ambiguous. Between the trimmed V and J ends, which lost 5 bases and 6 bases, there was a span of 8 bases. This CDR3 comprises 13 residues. Germline V gives CDR1 MNHEY, CDR2 SVGAGI. The CDR3 DNA is TGTGCCAGCAGTCTAAGTCCTAATTCACCCCTCCACTTT. This codes for CASSLSPNSPLHF.

This sequence joins TRBV10-3 and TRBJ2-7; D ambiguous. Trimming stripped 7 bases from V and 0 bases from J, with 7 bases between. Per the germline V gene, CDR1 is ENHRY and CDR2 is SYGVKD. This CDR3 spans 12 amino acids. This CDR3 reads CAINTASYEQYF. The CDR3 nucleotides read TGTGCCATCAACACCGCCTCCTACGAGCAGTACTTC.

This clone has only a few counts. The chain joins TRBV2 to TRBJ1-6, with 8 bases fitting TRBD1. V lost 6 bases, J lost 8 bases, and 3 bases stayed unmatched. The CDR3 runs to 13 residues. From germline, CDR1 is SNHLY and CDR2 FYNNEI. The CDR3 DNA sequence: TGTGCCAGCAGGGAGGACAGGGATTCACCCCTCCACTTT. Translating it yields CASREDRDSPLHF.

This clone came up once. The gene calls are TRBV2 and TRBJ2-1; D perhaps matches TRBD2 (5 bases). Germline-derived CDR1 and CDR2 are SNHLY and FYNNEI. CDR3 size: 15 residues. V was shortened by 8 bases and J by 6 bases, with 20 bases between the two germline ends. The DNA for the CDR3 is TGTGCCAGCCTCGGCGGGCTAGCCCATTTCAATGAGCAGTTCTTC. Residues: CASLGGLAHFNEQFF. Complete variable domain (other parts from reference TRBV2 and TRBJ2-1): EPEVTQTPSHQVTQMGQEVILRCVPISNHLYFYWYRQILGQKVEFLVSFYNNEISEKSEIFDDQFSVERPDGSNFTLKIRSTKLEDSAMYFCASLGGLAHFNEQFFGPGTRLTVL.

The V and J genes are TRBV18 and TRBJ1-1; D uncertain. V was trimmed by 2 bases and J by 11 bases, leaving 15 bases between them. The CDR3 covers 13 residues. Per germline, CDR1 KGHSH and CDR2 LQKENI. The CDR3 here is CASSPMGPWRAFF. CDR3 in DNA: TGTGCCAGCTCACCAATGGGCCCGTGGCGCGCTTTCTTT.

The V gene is TRBV2, the J gene TRBJ1-5; a weak D match, TRBD1 (5 bases). Germline loops: CDR1 SNHLY, CDR2 FYNNEI. V was clipped by 4 bases and J by 3 bases, with 13 bases between them. This CDR3 has 15 amino acids. The CDR3 nucleotides are TGTGCCAGCAGTGGCCAGGGTCTCGACAATCAGCCCCAGCATTTT. It codes for CASSGQGLDNQPQHF.

The chain employs TRBV28 and TRBJ2-7; possibly TRBD1 for D (5 bases). The V gene's germline CDR1 is MDHEN and CDR2 SYDVKM. V was trimmed by 1 base and J by 4 bases, leaving 14 bases between them. CDR3 length: 15 residues. The CDR3 DNA reads as TGTGCCAGCAGTTTATCGCAGGGTCTACTATACGAGCAGTACTTC. Encoded protein: CASSLSQGLLYEQYF.